This TCR beta chain was sequenced for a study of siplizumab effects on memory and regulatory T cells. Germline-derived CDR1 and CDR2 are MDHEN and SYDVKM. This CDR3 comprises 14 residues. Unmatched junction bases numbered 11, after V lost 6 bases and J lost 10 bases. As to this clone: Its antigen is still unknown.

Study outcomes and limitations: Whether proliferating Tregs in siplizumab cultures suppress was not functionally confirmed. An assignable naive or memory phenotype was lacking in roughly 80-95% of proliferating CD4+ or CD8+ clones. Memory cells seemed less diverse than naive T cells, which seemed major alloresponse contributors.

Assay used: immunoSEQ multiplex PCR; TCRdb lists only in-frame clones, some missing. Of about 100,000 clones in the sample, more than 85% were seen once. Sequences were obtained from CD4+ T cells sorted from blood. The chain joins TRBV28 to TRBJ2-1; 8 nucleotides align to TRBD2. This receptor was identified in a human donor in good health. The chain's CDR3 is CASRTGTRSSEQFF. CDR3 in DNA: TGTGCCAGCAGGACCGGGACTAGGTCATCCGAGCAGTTCTTC.